These T cell receptor beta chains were read from a single sample in a study of blood T cell repertoires in COVID-19. Sequencing used immunoSEQ multiplex PCR; TCRdb keeps in-frame clones, though not all of them. This sample yields almost 400,000 clones, of which roughly 88% are seen a single time; 0.95% to 1% belongs to the top ten. The sequenced sample was PBMCs or T cells enriched from blood (not recorded which). The receptors were gathered from a woman in her twenties or thirties with acute COVID-19. CDR3s include the opening cysteine and the closing phenylalanine or tryptophan. The order of the fields is V gene, J gene, D gene, clone size, CDR3 DNA, CDR3 protein. A D gene is named only where the DNA matches it firmly. Clone size, where shown, is once, few, many, or a class for clones that have expanded.

TRBV7-3	TRBJ1-1	-	-	TGTGCCAGCAGCTTAACCGAGGGCACTGAAGCTTTCTTT	CASSLTEGTEAFF
TRBV24-1	TRBJ2-7	-	-	TGTGCCACCTCCCCTATGGACGGGGTGCCCTACGAGCAGTACTTC	CATSPMDGVPYEQYF
TRBV5-1	TRBJ2-3	-	-	TGCGCCAGCAGCTCCCGGGTCGGCGCAGATACGCAGTATTTT	CASSSRVGADTQYF
TRBV7-8	TRBJ2-1	TRBD2	-	TGTGCCAGCAGCTTATGGCGGGGGTCGTACAATGAGCAGTTCTTC	CASSLWRGSYNEQFF
TRBV29-1	TRBJ1-1	-	-	TGCAGCGTTGAAGGGGGGGGTGGTGCTTTCTTT	CSVEGGGGAFF
TRBV5-6	TRBJ1-2	-	-	TGTGCCAGCAGCTTGGCCCCGTTAAACTATGGCTACACCTTC	CASSLAPLNYGYTF
TRBV5-4	TRBJ2-1	TRBD2	-	TGTGCCAGCAGCGTAGGGACTAGACCTTCTGATAATGAGCAGTTCTTC	CASSVGTRPSDNEQFF
TRBV4-3	TRBJ1-2	-	few	TGCGCCAGCAGCCAGGACGGGGGGGGATACTATGGCTACACCTTC	CASSQDGGGYYGYTF
TRBV29-1	TRBJ2-1	TRBD2	-	TGCAGCGTCCGTGGACTAGCGGGGGCGCCTAACTCCTACAATGAGCAGTTCTTC	CSVRGLAGAPNSYNEQFF
TRBV5-1	TRBJ2-3	TRBD1	-	TGCGCCAGCAGCTCTGGACAGGGGGGAGATACGCAGTATTTT	CASSSGQGGDTQYF
TRBV7-3	TRBJ2-3	TRBD1	-	TGTGCCAGCAGCCAGACAGGGGGCTGGGATACGCAGTATTTT	CASSQTGGWDTQYF
TRBV30	TRBJ2-1	TRBD2	-	TGTGCCTGGAGGGGCAAAGGACTAGCGGAGGGTTACAATGAGCAGTTCTTC	CAWRGKGLAEGYNEQFF
TRBV7-6	TRBJ2-1	TRBD2	-	TGTGCCAGCAGCGGAGGAATTAGCGGGCCTACCTACAATGAGCAGTTCTTC	CASSGGISGPTYNEQFF
TRBV7-3	TRBJ2-3	TRBD2	-	TGTGCCAGCAGCGAAGCGGGGGCGAGAGATACGCAGTATTTT	CASSEAGARDTQYF
TRBV10-3	TRBJ1-2	-	-	TGTGCCATCAGTGTAATGGCCGCCGCCGCTAACTATGGCTACACCTTC	CAISVMAAAANYGYTF
TRBV19	TRBJ2-7	-	few	TGTGCCAGTAGTATAGGGCGGGTTTCCGAGCAGTACTTC	CASSIGRVSEQYF
TRBV18	TRBJ1-6	-	-	TGTGCCAGCTCTCGAGACAGGTACTCCTATAATTCACCCCTCCACTTT	CASSRDRYSYNSPLHF
TRBV9	TRBJ2-2	-	-	TGTGCCAGCAGCCGGCAGGGCGACACCGGGGAGCTGTTTTTT	CASSRQGDTGELFF
TRBV9	TRBJ1-1	TRBD1	-	TGTGCCAGCAGCGTTGACAGGGTAGGCGATGGCACTGAAGCTTTCTTT	CASSVDRVGDGTEAFF
TRBV5-1	TRBJ1-1	TRBD1	-	TGCGCCAGCAGCGGTGGGACAGGGATCGACACTGAAGCTTTCTTT	CASSGGTGIDTEAFF
TRBV7-9	TRBJ2-3	-	few	TGTGCCAGCAGCCTTACAGATACGCAGTATTTT	CASSLTDTQYF
TRBV11-2	TRBJ2-1	TRBD2	-	TGTGCCAGCAGCCCCGGGACTAGCGGGGGGACCTACAATGAGCAGTTCTTC	CASSPGTSGGTYNEQFF
TRBV15	TRBJ1-1	TRBD1	few	TGTGCCACGGGAGGGACAGGGGGTGAAGCTTTCTTT	CATGGTGGEAFF